The rows below give T cell receptor beta chains drawn from one sample of a study of beta chain features in type 1 diabetes. Measured with immunoSEQ multiplex PCR; TCRdb has only the in-frame clones, and not every one. Among 95,000 to 150,000 clones listed, 16% were seen once. Sample: central memory CD4+ T cells from blood. Source of these receptors: a man between 25 and 39 years old with type 1 diabetes. Both conserved end residues are part of each CDR3. D genes are given only for firm matches. Clone size is given for some rows only: seen once, a few or many times, or a class if the clone is expanded.

>TRBJ2-5|NA|NA|TRBV5-1
CASSLSGTQETQYF
TGCGCCAGCAGCCTTTCAGGGACCCAAGAGACCCAGTACTTC
>TRBJ2-1|few|NA|TRBV25-1
CASTREGNEQFF
TGTGCCAGCACCAGGGAAGGCAATGAGCAGTTCTTC
>TRBJ2-2|few|NA|TRBV19
CASRDLPNTGELFF
TGTGCCAGTAGGGATCTGCCGAACACCGGGGAGCTGTTTTTT
>TRBJ2-3|NA|NA|TRBV4-2
CASSQDYPDTQYF
TGTGCCAGCAGCCAAGATTACCCAGATACGCAGTATTTT
>TRBJ1-1|many|NA|TRBV7-3
CASRSGNTEAFF
TGTGCCAGCAGATCGGGGAACACTGAAGCTTTCTTT
>TRBJ1-2|few|NA|TRBV9
CASSVESYSYGYTF
TGTGCCAGCAGCGTAGAGAGCTATTCCTATGGCTACACCTTC
>TRBJ2-7|NA|NA|TRBV29-1
CSGGQDGGGEQYF
TGCAGCGGAGGGCAGGATGGAGGAGGCGAGCAGTACTTC
>TRBJ1-4|many|NA|TRBV23-1
CASSLAGRREKLFF
TGCGCCAGCAGTCTCGCGGGGCGAAGGGAAAAACTGTTTTTT
>TRBJ1-1|many|NA|TRBV5-1
CASSLAPQGKAFF
TGCGCCAGCAGCTTGGCCCCGCAGGGAAAAGCTTTCTTT
>TRBJ2-3|NA|NA|TRBV11-3
CASSLRLTDTQYF
TGTGCCAGCAGCTTACGCCTCACAGATACGCAGTATTTT
>TRBJ2-5|few|NA|TRBV29-1
CSVARQTQETQYF
TGCAGCGTAGCACGACAGACCCAAGAGACCCAGTACTTC
>TRBJ2-2|NA|TRBD1|TRBV7-2
CASSTGQLTGELFF
TGTGCCAGCAGCACGGGACAGCTCACCGGGGAGCTGTTTTTT
>TRBJ1-6|few|NA|TRBV11-2
CASSLDGPLHF
TGTGCCAGCAGCTTAGATGGGCCCCTCCACTTT
>TRBJ1-1|NA|NA|TRBV5-1
CASSVDANTEAFF
TGCGCCAGCAGCGTCGATGCAAACACTGAAGCTTTCTTT
>TRBJ2-6|NA|TRBD2|TRBV5-4
CASSPGLAVSSGANVLTF
TGTGCCAGCAGCCCGGGACTAGCGGTGTCCTCTGGGGCCAACGTCCTGACTTTC
>TRBJ2-7|few|NA|TRBV28
CASSLGSVSSGEQYF
TGTGCCAGCAGCCTAGGTTCCGTCTCGAGTGGTGAGCAGTACTTC
>TRBJ1-2|few|NA|TRBV7-2
CASSLAGGRTNYGYTF
TGTGCCAGCAGCTTAGCTGGCGGGCGGACGAACTATGGCTACACCTTC
>TRBJ1-3|many|NA|TRBV30
CLAETRNTIYF
TGTCTAGCCGAAACACGGAACACCATATATTTT
>TRBJ2-3|NA|TRBD2|TRBV4-3
CASSQDLAAGSTDTQYF
TGCGCCAGCAGCCAAGATCTAGCAGCGGGGAGCACAGATACGCAGTATTTT
>TRBJ2-5|few|TRBD2|TRBV9
CASSRTSGGTQETQYF
TGTGCCAGCAGCCGTACTAGCGGGGGAACTCAAGAGACCCAGTACTTC
>TRBJ2-5|NA|TRBD2|TRBV9
CASSASGLQETQYF
TGTGCCAGCAGCGCTTCGGGACTACAAGAGACCCAGTACTTC
>TRBJ2-7|few|TRBD1|TRBV9
CASSIDRGRSYEQYF
TGTGCCAGCAGTATCGACAGGGGGCGAAGCTACGAGCAGTACTTC
>TRBJ2-6|medium-sized|NA|TRBV18
CASSPGGANVLTF
TGTGCCAGCTCCCCAGGTGGGGCCAACGTCCTGACTTTC
>TRBJ2-7|NA|NA|TRBV6-5
CASSSGLYEQYF
TGTGCCAGCAGTTCTGGTCTCTACGAGCAGTACTTC
>TRBJ2-3|few|NA|TRBV28
CASSPQQGQSTDTQYF
TGTGCCAGCAGCCCCCAGCAGGGCCAGAGCACAGATACGCAGTATTTT
>TRBJ2-5|many|TRBD2|TRBV7-8
CASSLAPASGGAETQYF
TGTGCCAGCAGCTTAGCCCCGGCTAGCGGGGGGGCTGAGACCCAGTACTTC
>TRBJ2-2|few|NA|TRBV25-1
CASSEPGHTGELFF
TGTGCCAGCAGTGAGCCAGGACACACCGGGGAGCTGTTTTTT
>TRBJ1-1|few|TRBD1|TRBV7-2
CASNLNRGTEAFF
TGTGCCAGCAACCTTAACAGGGGTACTGAAGCTTTCTTT
>TRBJ1-1|NA|NA|TRBV7-3
CASSAIGAVTEAFF
TGTGCCAGCAGCGCCATTGGGGCAGTCACTGAAGCTTTCTTT
>TRBJ1-4|few|NA|TRBV6-5
CASSYGSPSDEKLFF
TGTGCCAGCAGTTACGGGTCCCCTTCCGATGAAAAACTGTTTTTT
>TRBJ2-2|NA|NA|TRBV5-8
CASSSGQPNTGELFF
TGTGCCAGCAGCTCTGGGCAGCCGAACACCGGGGAGCTGTTTTTT
>TRBJ2-3|few|NA|TRBV18
CASSRGAADTQYF
TGTGCCAGCTCACGAGGGGCCGCAGATACGCAGTATTTT
>TRBJ2-5|NA|TRBD1|TRBV4-2
CASSQDVTGQETQYF
TGTGCCAGCAGCCAAGATGTGACAGGGCAAGAGACCCAGTACTTC
>TRBJ2-3|NA|NA|TRBV19
CASRPGAATDTQYF
TGTGCCAGTCGCCCCGGGGCGGCGACAGATACGCAGTATTTT
>TRBJ1-1|few|TRBD1|TRBV29-1
CSARSGGTLNTEAFF
TGCAGCGCCCGATCAGGGGGGACTTTGAACACTGAAGCTTTCTTT
>TRBJ2-6|NA|NA|TRBV23-1
CASSQSGRISGANVLTF
TGCGCCAGCAGTCAATCAGGGCGGATCTCTGGGGCCAACGTCCTGACTTTC
>TRBJ2-2|many|NA|TRBV7-2
CASSPGGIETGELFF
TGTGCCAGCAGCCCAGGGGGGATAGAAACCGGGGAGCTGTTTTTT
>TRBJ2-7|NA|NA|TRBV6-6
CASSYSGSYEQYF
TGTGCCAGCAGTTATTCCGGCTCCTACGAGCAGTACTTC
>TRBJ1-2|few|NA|TRBV7-8
CASSHRDGHGYTF
TGTGCCAGCAGCCACAGGGACGGGCATGGCTACACCTTC
>TRBJ1-4|NA|NA|TRBV29-1
CSIWTPNEKLFF
TGCAGCATCTGGACCCCTAATGAAAAACTGTTTTTT
>TRBJ1-5|once|NA|TRBV30
CAWSVEGNQSQHF
TGTGCCTGGAGTGTAGAAGGCAATCAGTCCCAGCATTTT
>TRBJ2-3|NA|NA|TRBV7-6
CASSPLGGSSVTDTQYF
TGTGCCAGCAGCCCTCTCGGAGGGAGTTCCGTCACAGATACGCAGTATTTT